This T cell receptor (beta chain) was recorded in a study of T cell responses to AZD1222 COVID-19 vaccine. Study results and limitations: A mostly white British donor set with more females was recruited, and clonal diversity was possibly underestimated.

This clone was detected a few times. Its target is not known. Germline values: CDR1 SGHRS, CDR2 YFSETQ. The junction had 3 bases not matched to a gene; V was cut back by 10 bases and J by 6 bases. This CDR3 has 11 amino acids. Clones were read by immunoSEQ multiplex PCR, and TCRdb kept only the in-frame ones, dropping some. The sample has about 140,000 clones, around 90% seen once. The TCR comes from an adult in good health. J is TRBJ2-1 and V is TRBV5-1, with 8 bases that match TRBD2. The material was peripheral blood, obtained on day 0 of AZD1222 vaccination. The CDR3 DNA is TGCGCCTGCGGACTAGCCAATGAGCAGTTCTTC. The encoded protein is CACGLANEQFF.